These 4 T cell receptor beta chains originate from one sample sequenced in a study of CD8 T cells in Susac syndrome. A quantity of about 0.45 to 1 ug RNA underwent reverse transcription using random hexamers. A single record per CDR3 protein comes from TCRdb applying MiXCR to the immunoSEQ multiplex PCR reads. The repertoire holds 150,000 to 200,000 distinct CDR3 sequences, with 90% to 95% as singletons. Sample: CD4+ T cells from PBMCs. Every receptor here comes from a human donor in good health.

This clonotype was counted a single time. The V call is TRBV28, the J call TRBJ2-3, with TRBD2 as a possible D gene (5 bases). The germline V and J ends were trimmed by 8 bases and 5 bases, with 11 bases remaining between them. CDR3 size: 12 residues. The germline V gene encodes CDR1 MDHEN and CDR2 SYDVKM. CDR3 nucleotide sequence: TGTGCCAGCGGGCTAGCAGGAGATACGCAGTATTTT. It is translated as CASGLAGDTQYF.

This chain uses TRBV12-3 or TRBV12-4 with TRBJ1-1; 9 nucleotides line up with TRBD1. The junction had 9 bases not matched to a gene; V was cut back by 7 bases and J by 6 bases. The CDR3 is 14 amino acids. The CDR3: CASNPGQGIAEAFF. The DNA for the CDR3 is TGTGCCAGCAACCCGGGACAGGGAATAGCTGAAGCTTTCTTT.

The CDR3 is CSATQSGWNEQYF. The DNA for the CDR3 is TGCAGTGCTACGCAATCAGGGTGGAACGAGCAGTACTTC. The V call is TRBV20-1, the J call TRBJ2-7; maybe TRBD1 (5 bases). Trimming removed 4 bases from V and 5 bases from J, with 15 bases in between. CDR3 size: 13 residues. Germline V gene lookup returns CDR1 DFQATT and CDR2 SNEGSKA (reference sequence).

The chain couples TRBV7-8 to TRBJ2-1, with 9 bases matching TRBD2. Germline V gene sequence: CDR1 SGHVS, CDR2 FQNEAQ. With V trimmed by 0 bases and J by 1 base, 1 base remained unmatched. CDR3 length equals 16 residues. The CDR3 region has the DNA TGTGCCAGCAGCTTAGCGCTAGCGGGGTCCTACAATGAGCAGTTCTTC. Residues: CASSLALAGSYNEQFF. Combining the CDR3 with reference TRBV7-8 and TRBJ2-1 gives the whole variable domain GAGVSQSPRYKVAKRGQDVALRCDPISGHVSLFWYQQALGQGPEFLTYFQNEAQLDKSGLPSDRFFAERPEGSVSTLKIQRTQQEDSAVYLCASSLALAGSYNEQFFGPGTRLTVL.